These T cell receptor beta chains were read from a single sample in a study of blood T cell repertoires in COVID-19. Repertoires were generated with immunoSEQ multiplex PCR, while TCRdb's copy carries only in-frame clones and drops some. The table has roughly 150,000 clones, 78% seen once; the top ten hold roughly 13%. Sequenced: peripheral blood. The origin of the receptors is a woman older than 75 with acute or convalescent COVID-19. The CDR3 runs from the conserved cysteine through the conserved F or W. A D gene is named only where the DNA matches it firmly. Only some rows state a clone size, as once, few, many or a class for expanded clones.

D gene: TRBD1; J gene: TRBJ1-2; V gene: TRBV7-9; clone size: NA; CDR3 protein: CASSPQGPYGYTF; CDR3 DNA: TGTGCCAGCAGTCCACAGGGGCCCTATGGCTACACCTTC
D gene: NA; J gene: TRBJ2-4; V gene: TRBV10-2; clone size: NA; CDR3 protein: CASSESRTGGGNIQYF; CDR3 DNA: TGCGCCAGCAGTGAGTCCCGGACAGGAGGGGGAAACATTCAGTACTTC
D gene: NA; J gene: TRBJ1-6; V gene: TRBV6-5; clone size: few; CDR3 protein: CASSGGTRGNSPLHF; CDR3 DNA: TGTGCCAGCAGCGGGGGGACCCGTGGTAATTCACCCCTCCACTTT
D gene: NA; J gene: TRBJ1-6; V gene: TRBV11-2; clone size: NA; CDR3 protein: CASRIGVFRGDSPLHF; CDR3 DNA: TGTGCCAGCAGAATTGGTGTGTTCCGGGGGGATTCACCCCTCCACTTT
D gene: NA; J gene: TRBJ1-5; V gene: TRBV21-1; clone size: NA; CDR3 protein: CASSPSEGHQPQHF; CDR3 DNA: TGTGCCAGCAGCCCCTCCGAGGGTCATCAGCCCCAGCATTTT
D gene: NA; J gene: TRBJ1-1; V gene: TRBV11-3; clone size: NA; CDR3 protein: CASSLRGDTEAFF; CDR3 DNA: TGTGCCAGCAGCCTTCGGGGGGACACTGAAGCTTTCTTT
D gene: TRBD1; J gene: TRBJ1-5; V gene: TRBV2; clone size: NA; CDR3 protein: CASSGTGEGQPQHF; CDR3 DNA: TGTGCCAGCAGTGGGACAGGGGAAGGTCAGCCCCAGCATTTT
D gene: NA; J gene: TRBJ2-1; V gene: TRBV9; clone size: NA; CDR3 protein: CASSVSGGNYNEQFF; CDR3 DNA: TGTGCCAGCAGCGTTTCCGGCGGGAATTACAATGAGCAGTTCTTC
D gene: NA; J gene: TRBJ1-2; V gene: TRBV7-9; clone size: NA; CDR3 protein: CASSARGTDGYTF; CDR3 DNA: TGTGCCAGCAGCGCAAGGGGCACGGATGGCTACACCTTC
D gene: NA; J gene: TRBJ1-1; V gene: TRBV18; clone size: NA; CDR3 protein: CASSPRQGYTEAFF; CDR3 DNA: TGTGCCAGCTCACCGAGGCAGGGTTACACTGAAGCTTTCTTT
D gene: NA; J gene: TRBJ1-3; V gene: TRBV12-3/TRBV12-4; clone size: NA; CDR3 protein: CASSFRTGNTIYF; CDR3 DNA: TGTGCCAGCAGTTTCAGGACTGGAAACACCATATATTTT
D gene: NA; J gene: TRBJ1-3; V gene: TRBV30; clone size: NA; CDR3 protein: CAWKRPGGNTIYF; CDR3 DNA: TGTGCCTGGAAGCGACCTGGGGGAAACACCATATATTTT
D gene: TRBD1; J gene: TRBJ1-2; V gene: TRBV18; clone size: NA; CDR3 protein: CASSPGTGAYLYTF; CDR3 DNA: TGTGCCAGCTCACCAGGGACAGGGGCTTACCTATACACCTTC
D gene: TRBD2; J gene: TRBJ2-3; V gene: TRBV18; clone size: once; CDR3 protein: CASSLAPAGGQADTQYF; CDR3 DNA: TGTGCCAGCTCATTGGCCCCAGCGGGAGGGCAGGCGGATACGCAGTATTTT
D gene: NA; J gene: TRBJ1-2; V gene: TRBV30; clone size: NA; CDR3 protein: CAWSVVPDGYTF; CDR3 DNA: TGTGCCTGGAGTGTAGTTCCAGATGGCTACACCTTC
D gene: TRBD2; J gene: TRBJ2-7; V gene: TRBV28; clone size: NA; CDR3 protein: CASSLASGIPIPYEQYF; CDR3 DNA: TGTGCCAGCAGTCTGGCTAGCGGGATCCCCATACCCTACGAGCAGTACTTC
D gene: NA; J gene: TRBJ2-3; V gene: TRBV19; clone size: NA; CDR3 protein: CASSMGDVVTDTQYF; CDR3 DNA: TGTGCCAGTAGTATGGGAGACGTGGTCACAGATACGCAGTATTTT
D gene: TRBD2; J gene: TRBJ2-6; V gene: TRBV7-9; clone size: NA; CDR3 protein: CASSRGLAGTSGANVLTF; CDR3 DNA: TGTGCCAGCAGCCGCGGACTAGCGGGCACCTCTGGGGCCAACGTCCTGACTTTC
D gene: NA; J gene: TRBJ2-7; V gene: TRBV12-3/TRBV12-4; clone size: NA; CDR3 protein: CASSLYYEQYF; CDR3 DNA: TGTGCCAGCAGTTTATACTACGAGCAGTACTTC
D gene: NA; J gene: TRBJ1-4; V gene: TRBV7-8; clone size: NA; CDR3 protein: CASSRVLGEKLFF; CDR3 DNA: TGTGCCAGCAGCCGCGTCCTGGGCGAAAAACTGTTTTTT
D gene: TRBD1; J gene: TRBJ1-2; V gene: TRBV12-3/TRBV12-4; clone size: few; CDR3 protein: CASRTGRTDGYTF; CDR3 DNA: TGTGCCAGCAGGACAGGGAGGACGGATGGCTACACCTTC
D gene: TRBD2; J gene: TRBJ2-7; V gene: TRBV18; clone size: NA; CDR3 protein: CASSPVAGVDEQYF; CDR3 DNA: TGTGCCAGCTCACCCGTAGCGGGAGTCGACGAGCAGTACTTC
D gene: TRBD1; J gene: TRBJ2-3; V gene: TRBV29-1; clone size: once; CDR3 protein: CSVGGDRGFGDTQYF; CDR3 DNA: TGCAGCGTCGGGGGGGACAGGGGTTTTGGAGATACGCAGTATTTT
D gene: TRBD1; J gene: TRBJ1-2; V gene: TRBV27; clone size: NA; CDR3 protein: CASSSPDRGTLGGYTF; CDR3 DNA: TGTGCCAGCAGTTCCCCGGACAGGGGAACCCTCGGGGGCTACACCTTC
D gene: TRBD1; J gene: TRBJ2-5; V gene: TRBV3-1/TRBV3-2; clone size: once; CDR3 protein: CASSGDRRGETQYF; CDR3 DNA: TGTGCCAGCAGCGGGGACAGGCGAGGGGAGACCCAGTACTTC
D gene: NA; J gene: TRBJ2-3; V gene: TRBV10-2; clone size: NA; CDR3 protein: CASIGLLGVGTQYF; CDR3 DNA: TGCGCCAGCATAGGCCTTTTGGGAGTTGGTACGCAGTATTTT
D gene: TRBD2; J gene: TRBJ2-5; V gene: TRBV19; clone size: once; CDR3 protein: CASSIGGLASQETQYF; CDR3 DNA: TGTGCCAGTAGTATTGGGGGACTAGCGAGCCAAGAGACCCAGTACTTC
D gene: TRBD2; J gene: TRBJ2-1; V gene: TRBV5-1; clone size: NA; CDR3 protein: CASSLGRLAIYNEQFF; CDR3 DNA: TGCGCCAGCAGCTTGGGCAGACTAGCGATTTACAATGAGCAGTTCTTC
D gene: TRBD2; J gene: TRBJ2-1; V gene: TRBV6-6; clone size: few; CDR3 protein: CASSLTSVEQFF; CDR3 DNA: TGTGCCAGCAGCCTCACTAGCGTCGAGCAGTTCTTC
D gene: NA; J gene: TRBJ1-2; V gene: TRBV6-5; clone size: NA; CDR3 protein: CASRGVDYGYTF; CDR3 DNA: TGTGCCAGCAGGGGAGTCGACTATGGCTACACCTTC
D gene: TRBD2; J gene: TRBJ2-7; V gene: TRBV7-2; clone size: NA; CDR3 protein: CASSLEGSGGYEQYF; CDR3 DNA: TGTGCCAGCAGCTTAGAGGGTAGCGGGGGTTACGAGCAGTACTTC
D gene: NA; J gene: TRBJ1-3; V gene: TRBV7-2; clone size: few; CDR3 protein: CASSSDTGSGNTIYF; CDR3 DNA: TGTGCCAGCAGCTCTGACACCGGCTCTGGAAACACCATATATTTT
D gene: NA; J gene: TRBJ1-4; V gene: TRBV3-1/TRBV3-2; clone size: NA; CDR3 protein: CASSRARTEKLFF; CDR3 DNA: TGTGCCAGCAGTCGAGCACGGACAGAAAAACTGTTTTTT
D gene: NA; J gene: TRBJ1-2; V gene: TRBV27; clone size: NA; CDR3 protein: CASRTFLVSNYGYTF; CDR3 DNA: TGTGCCAGCAGGACTTTTCTCGTATCTAACTATGGCTACACCTTC
D gene: NA; J gene: TRBJ2-2; V gene: TRBV12-3/TRBV12-4; clone size: NA; CDR3 protein: CASSSPFGELFF; CDR3 DNA: TGTGCCAGCAGTTCCCCCTTCGGGGAGCTGTTTTTT
D gene: TRBD1; J gene: TRBJ2-7; V gene: TRBV4-1; clone size: NA; CDR3 protein: CASSLEQGAGQYF; CDR3 DNA: TGCGCCAGCAGCCTTGAACAGGGGGCTGGGCAGTACTTC
D gene: TRBD1; J gene: TRBJ2-4; V gene: TRBV6-2/TRBV6-3; clone size: NA; CDR3 protein: CASSWTGRNIQYF; CDR3 DNA: TGTGCCAGCAGTTGGACAGGGAGAAACATTCAGTACTTC
D gene: NA; J gene: TRBJ2-1; V gene: TRBV10-3; clone size: NA; CDR3 protein: CAISEIQGYNEQFF; CDR3 DNA: TGTGCCATCAGTGAGATACAGGGTTACAATGAGCAGTTCTTC
D gene: TRBD1; J gene: TRBJ1-1; V gene: TRBV2; clone size: NA; CDR3 protein: CASLYSGTGGEAFF; CDR3 DNA: TGTGCCAGCCTATATTCCGGGACAGGGGGGGAAGCTTTCTTT
D gene: TRBD1; J gene: TRBJ2-7; V gene: TRBV19; clone size: few; CDR3 protein: CASRIRQGTYEQYF; CDR3 DNA: TGTGCCAGTAGGATAAGACAGGGCACCTACGAGCAGTACTTC
D gene: NA; J gene: TRBJ1-2; V gene: TRBV19; clone size: NA; CDR3 protein: CASSIDPVGGGYTF; CDR3 DNA: TGTGCCAGTAGTATAGACCCGGTTGGTGGTGGCTACACCTTC
D gene: TRBD1; J gene: TRBJ1-1; V gene: TRBV7-8; clone size: NA; CDR3 protein: CASSFYRGDTEAFF; CDR3 DNA: TGTGCCAGCAGCTTTTACAGGGGTGACACTGAAGCTTTCTTT
D gene: TRBD2; J gene: TRBJ2-1; V gene: TRBV6-1; clone size: NA; CDR3 protein: CASSEELAYDNEQFF; CDR3 DNA: TGTGCCAGCAGTGAAGAACTAGCGTACGACAATGAGCAGTTCTTC
D gene: TRBD1; J gene: TRBJ1-4; V gene: TRBV30; clone size: NA; CDR3 protein: CAWNTGGALANEKLFF; CDR3 DNA: TGTGCCTGGAATACAGGGGGCGCTTTGGCTAATGAAAAACTGTTTTTT
D gene: NA; J gene: TRBJ1-3; V gene: TRBV2; clone size: NA; CDR3 protein: CASSGVKTSGNTIYF; CDR3 DNA: TGTGCCAGCAGTGGGGTCAAGACATCTGGAAACACCATATATTTT
D gene: NA; J gene: TRBJ2-2; V gene: TRBV30; clone size: few; CDR3 protein: CAWRLTANTGELFF; CDR3 DNA: TGTGCCTGGAGACTTACAGCGAACACCGGGGAGCTGTTTTTT
D gene: TRBD2; J gene: TRBJ2-1; V gene: TRBV7-9; clone size: few; CDR3 protein: CASSFTSGKKFF; CDR3 DNA: TGTGCCAGCAGCTTCACTAGCGGGAAGAAGTTCTTC
D gene: NA; J gene: TRBJ1-1; V gene: TRBV2; clone size: NA; CDR3 protein: CASSEQGTEAFF; CDR3 DNA: TGTGCCAGCAGTGAACAGGGTACTGAAGCTTTCTTT
D gene: NA; J gene: TRBJ1-3; V gene: TRBV7-3; clone size: NA; CDR3 protein: CASSPPEGSSGNTIYF; CDR3 DNA: TGTGCCAGCAGCCCCCCGGAGGGTAGCTCTGGAAACACCATATATTTT
D gene: TRBD2; J gene: TRBJ2-1; V gene: TRBV5-1; clone size: NA; CDR3 protein: CASSGTSGSFYNEQFF; CDR3 DNA: TGCGCCAGCAGCGGGACTAGCGGGAGTTTCTACAATGAGCAGTTCTTC
D gene: TRBD1; J gene: TRBJ2-7; V gene: TRBV3-1/TRBV3-2; clone size: NA; CDR3 protein: CASSERTGGYEQYF; CDR3 DNA: TGTGCCAGCAGCGAGCGGACAGGGGGTTACGAGCAGTACTTC
D gene: TRBD1; J gene: TRBJ2-5; V gene: TRBV4-1; clone size: NA; CDR3 protein: CASSQDPGQGRETQYF; CDR3 DNA: TGCGCCAGCAGCCAAGACCCCGGACAGGGGAGAGAGACCCAGTACTTC
D gene: TRBD1; J gene: TRBJ2-7; V gene: TRBV28; clone size: once; CDR3 protein: CASSFRTGGLSYEQYF; CDR3 DNA: TGTGCCAGCAGTTTTAGGACAGGGGGCCTGTCCTACGAGCAGTACTTC
D gene: NA; J gene: TRBJ2-2; V gene: TRBV2; clone size: NA; CDR3 protein: CASSSRGRGELFF; CDR3 DNA: TGTGCCAGCAGTTCCCGGGGTAGGGGGGAGCTGTTTTTT
D gene: NA; J gene: TRBJ1-2; V gene: TRBV2; clone size: few; CDR3 protein: CASSGEGYGYTF; CDR3 DNA: TGTGCCAGCAGTGGGGAGGGCTATGGCTACACCTTC